The 28 T cell receptor beta chains below all came from one sample that was sequenced in a study of T cells in Graves' hyperthyroidism and ophthalmopathy. Researchers took RNA transcripts and amplified the TCR beta CDR3 regions from them. First-round RT-PCR targeting the TCR CDR3 was performed with the HTBI primer set. TCRdb re-derived calls from the multiplex PCR reads in MiXCR, one entry per CDR3 protein. The table has approximately 690,000 distinct CDR3 sequences, more than 12% seen once; the top ten hold approximately 12%. Sequenced input: blood. These receptors were obtained from a woman in her forties or fifties with Graves' ophthalmopathy.

The chain carries TRBV28 and TRBJ2-7; no firm D call. V was shortened by 5 bases and J by 2 bases, with 10 bases between the two germline ends. The CDR3 extends over 13 amino acids. Germline values: CDR1 MDHEN, CDR2 SYDVKM. The CDR3 region has the DNA TGTGCCAGCAGTGGTCACGAGACCTACGAGCAGTACTTC. It encodes CASSGHETYEQYF.

This clonotype appeared many times. The chain has TRBV12-3 or TRBV12-4 and TRBJ2-7; maybe TRBD2 (5 bases). Trimming took 6 bases from V and 3 from J, leaving 18 bases between them. The CDR3 totals 15 residues. CDR3 in amino acids: CASSPDSTWGYEQYF. The CDR3 bases are TGTGCCAGCAGCCCGGACTCTACATGGGGCTACGAGCAGTACTTC.

This clonotype showed up just a few times. This rearrangement joins TRBV5-1 to TRBJ2-7; D not certain. Trimming pared 0 bases from V and 1 base from J, leaving 11 bases between. This CDR3 is 15 amino acids long. Germline values: CDR1 SGHRS, CDR2 YFSETQ. The CDR3 spells CASSLALGKSYEQYF. The CDR3 nucleotides read TGCGCCAGCAGCTTGGCCTTGGGGAAGTCCTACGAGCAGTACTTC.

This clonotype was detected many times. The rearrangement uses TRBV6-1 and TRBJ2-7; 7 bases fit TRBD1. The CDR3 covers 13 residues. V gave up 6 bases and J gave up 6 bases; unmatched junction bases: 8. Germline V gives CDR1 MNHNS, CDR2 SASEGT. The CDR3 protein is CASSRNRQGEQYF. In nucleotides, the CDR3 is TGTGCCAGCAGCCGAAATCGACAGGGCGAGCAGTACTTC.

The chain combines TRBV10-3 with TRBJ1-6, with 10 nucleotides matching TRBD1. Germline V gene sequence: CDR1 ENHRY, CDR2 SYGVKD. Trimming took 3 bases from V and 2 from J; bases not matched to a gene: 7. This CDR3 has 18 amino acids. CDR3 sequence: CAISDQGTGDPYNSPLHF. The CDR3 coding sequence is TGTGCCATCAGTGATCAAGGGACAGGGGACCCCTATAATTCACCCCTCCACTTT.

The V gene is TRBV29-1, the J gene TRBJ2-1, with D perhaps matching TRBD1 (5 bases). The length of the CDR3 is 16 residues. Germline V gene sequence: CDR1 SQVTM, CDR2 ANQGSEA. Trimming removed 7 bases from V and 2 bases from J, with 21 bases in between. CDR3 sequence: CSALIGNRQPYNEQFF. The CDR3 coding sequence is TGCAGCGCCCTGATTGGGAATCGACAGCCCTACAATGAGCAGTTCTTC.

In this sample, this clonotype turned up many times. This CDR3 reads CASSLDRAGVAHEQYF. CDR3 coding DNA: TGCGCCAGCAGCCTGGATCGGGCAGGGGTAGCCCACGAGCAGTACTTC. V gene TRBV5-1 combines with J gene TRBJ2-7; possible D gene TRBD1, 6 bases. Germline V lookup: CDR1 SGHRS, CDR2 YFSETQ. This CDR3 spans 16 amino acids. V was trimmed by 4 bases and J by 5 bases, leaving 22 bases between them. Full variable domain (rest looked up from reference TRBV5-1 and TRBJ2-7): KAGVTQTPRYLIKTRGQQVTLSCSPISGHRSVSWYQQTPGQGLQFLFEYFSETQRNKGNFPGRFSGRQFSNSRSEMNVSTLELGDSALYLCASSLDRAGVAHEQYFGPGTRLTVT.

This clonotype was counted ten times or more. The V and J genes are TRBV7-2 and TRBJ1-5; the D is unclear. The germline gives CDR1 SGHTA, CDR2 FQGNSA. The ends were cut back, 1 base at V and 4 bases at J, with 8 bases in the middle. The CDR3 totals 14 residues. The DNA of the CDR3 is TGTGCCAGCAGCTTAGACCGGTTAAATCAGCCCCAGCATTTT. Protein: CASSLDRLNQPQHF.

This clonotype came up a few times. The chain has TRBV12-3 or TRBV12-4 and TRBJ1-5, with D maybe TRBD1 (6 bases). Trimming took 3 bases from V and 2 from J, leaving 20 bases between them. The CDR3 is made up of 18 amino acids. CDR3 in amino acids: CASSFWGLRRMGNQPQHF. The CDR3 DNA reads TGTGCCAGCAGTTTTTGGGGGCTGCGAAGGATGGGCAATCAGCCCCAGCATTTT.

The chain couples TRBV6-5 to TRBJ2-3; TRBD2 agrees at 11 bases. The ends lost 4 bases at V and 1 base at J; junction bases unmatched: 10. This CDR3 spans 18 amino acids. The V gene's germline CDR1 is MNHEY and CDR2 SVGAGI. The CDR3 bases are TGTGCCAGCAGTTTCTCCTATAGCGGGAGGGGGGGCACAGATACGCAGTATTTT. Encoded protein: CASSFSYSGRGGTDTQYF.

This clonotype has a handful of counts. V and J are TRBV4-2 and TRBJ2-1; no clear D gene. Germline V gene data show CDR1 as LGHNA and CDR2 as YNFKEQ. The CDR3 runs to 15 residues. V dropped 0 bases and J dropped 6 bases, with 12 bases sitting between them. CDR3 sequence reads: CASSQEGQPSNEQFF. CDR3 DNA sequence: TGTGCCAGCAGCCAAGAAGGGCAGCCATCCAATGAGCAGTTCTTC.

Note on this clonotype: One base away lies a much larger clone, so this may be a sequencing read error. The genes are TRBV12-3 or TRBV12-4 and TRBJ2-1, with 8 bases matching TRBD2. The junction had 8 bases not matched to a gene; V was cut back by 5 bases and J by 5 bases. CDR3 length equals 15 residues. The CDR3 region is CASSEDGGGNNEQFF. CDR3 DNA: TGTGCCAGCAGTGAGGACGGGGGGGGAAACAATGAGCAGTTCTTC.

The table lists this clonotype with many counts. The chain couples TRBV5-6 to TRBJ2-1, with 12 nucleotides matching TRBD2. From germline, CDR1 is SGHDT and CDR2 YYEEEE. With 5 bases clipped from V and 5 bases from J, the junction kept 2 bases outside the gene matches. The CDR3 totals 14 residues. The CDR3 coding sequence is TGTGCCAGCAGTCTAGCGGGAGGGAACAATGAGCAGTTCTTC. Its translation: CASSLAGGNNEQFF.

This clonotype was detected ten times or more. V gene TRBV30 combines with J gene TRBJ1-2; D call uncertain. The germline CDR1 and CDR2 sequences are GTSNPN and SVGIG (reference sequence). Between the trimmed V and J ends, which lost 2 bases and 0 bases, there was a span of 19 bases. The CDR3 spans 17 residues. The CDR3: CAWSPALWRRPNYGYTF. For the CDR3, the DNA is TGTGCCTGGAGTCCGGCCCTCTGGAGGCGCCCTAACTATGGCTACACCTTC.

This clonotype came up many times. The rearrangement uses TRBV20-1 and TRBJ2-2, with TRBD2 matching over 8 bases. CDR1 and CDR2 (germline): DFQATT, SNEGSKA (reference sequence). The V segment lost 3 bases and the J segment 3 bases; nucleotides outside the gene matches: 9. CDR3 length equals 16 residues. The CDR3 here is CSARLPGLGDTGELFF. DNA for the CDR3: TGCAGTGCTAGGTTACCGGGACTAGGGGACACCGGGGAGCTGTTTTTT.

In its sample, this clonotype was seen many times. The chain recombines TRBV11-2 with TRBJ1-2; no clear D gene. The CDR3 runs to 12 residues. Between the trimmed V and J ends, which lost 4 bases and 6 bases, there was a span of 9 bases. The germline V gene encodes CDR1 SGHAT and CDR2 FQNNGV. CDR3 sequence: CASSSWHDGYTF. The CDR3 DNA reads as TGTGCCAGCAGCTCGTGGCATGATGGCTACACCTTC.

This chain uses TRBV12-3 or TRBV12-4 with TRBJ2-1, with 9 nucleotides matching TRBD1. The CDR3 runs 13 residues. The trim removed 4 bases at V and 8 bases at J, leaving 3 bases unmatched. The CDR3 reads CASSSGQGHEQFF. CDR3 in DNA: TGTGCCAGCAGTTCGGGACAGGGTCATGAGCAGTTCTTC.

This clonotype has a count of ten or more. J is TRBJ2-1 and V is TRBV6-2 or TRBV6-3; D remains unclear. The CDR3 loop spans 14 amino acids. The germline V gene has CDR1 MNHEY and CDR2 SVGEGT. The ends were cut back, 3 bases at V and 4 bases at J, with 10 bases in the middle. Here the CDR3 DNA reads TGTGCCAGCAGTTATCTCCCAGAATACAATGAGCAGTTCTTC. It is translated as CASSYLPEYNEQFF.

This clonotype showed up many times. The genes are TRBV6-2 or TRBV6-3 and TRBJ2-1; 12 positions agree with TRBD2. In germline, CDR1 is MNHEY, CDR2 SVGEGT. V gave up 5 bases and J gave up 6 bases; unmatched junction bases: 5. CDR3 length: 15 residues. The CDR3 sequence is CASSQPGLAGNEQFF. Here the CDR3 DNA reads TGTGCCAGCAGTCAACCGGGACTAGCGGGCAATGAGCAGTTCTTC.

In its sample, this clonotype was seen many times. The chain recombines TRBV28 with TRBJ1-1; the D is unclear. This CDR3 spans 14 amino acids. Germline CDR1 reads MDHEN; CDR2 reads SYDVKM. Trimming shortened V by 3 bases and J by 1 base, and 9 bases separated the two germline ends. CDR3 sequence (DNA): TGTGCCAGCAGTTTGGGCTACAGGAACACTGAAGCTTTCTTT. Translation: CASSLGYRNTEAFF.

This clonotype came up many times. CDR3 bases: TGTGCCAGCAGCCGCGGACAGGGGGCGAACACCGGGGAGCTGTTTTTT. It specifies CASSRGQGANTGELFF. The chain recombines TRBV19 with TRBJ2-2; TRBD1 agrees at 10 bases. This CDR3 has 16 residues. In germline, CDR1 is LNHDA, CDR2 SQIVND (reference sequence). Unmatched junction bases numbered 7, after V lost 9 bases and J lost 0 bases.

This clonotype was observed many times. This sequence joins TRBV20-1 and TRBJ2-1; D is perhaps TRBD2 (5 bases). The CDR3 has 12 amino acids. The V end lost 3 bases, the J end lost 4 bases, and 7 bases lay between the germline ends. Germline V gene lookup returns CDR1 DFQATT and CDR2 SNEGSKA (reference sequence). CDR3: CSASTGYNEQFF. The CDR3 nucleotides read TGCAGTGCTAGTACGGGGTACAATGAGCAGTTCTTC.

The rearrangement joins TRBV6-5 to TRBJ2-3; 13 bases match TRBD2. J gave up 9 bases and V 0 bases, and 6 bases lay outside the gene matches. CDR1 and CDR2 from the germline V gene are MNHEY and SVGAGI. This CDR3 region has 16 residues. In DNA, the CDR3 is TGTGCCAGCAGTTACTCTGGGACTAGCGGGATAAGAACGCAGTATTTT. Its protein product is CASSYSGTSGIRTQYF.

This clonotype was counted many times. The chain employs TRBV27 and TRBJ2-7; D possibly corresponds to TRBD2 (7 bases). V was trimmed by 4 bases and J by 0 bases, leaving 10 bases between them. Per the germline V gene, CDR1 is MNHEY and CDR2 is SMNVEV (reference sequence). CDR3 size: 14 residues. This CDR3 is CASSYRGGSYEQYF. Here the CDR3 DNA reads TGTGCCAGCAGTTATAGGGGGGGCTCCTACGAGCAGTACTTC.

In its sample, this clonotype was seen many times. The V and J genes are TRBV11-2 and TRBJ2-7, with 7 positions matching TRBD2. The germline gives CDR1 SGHAT, CDR2 FQNNGV. CDR3 size: 14 residues. Unmatched junction bases numbered 9, after V lost 6 bases and J lost 4 bases. CDR3 region: CASRPGTTIYEQYF. CDR3 sequence (DNA): TGTGCCAGCAGGCCCGGGACTACCATATACGAGCAGTACTTC.

This clonotype was seen a handful of times. The chain has TRBV19 and TRBJ1-6; 9 bases line up with TRBD1. The trim removed 8 bases at V and 9 bases at J, leaving 8 bases unmatched. The CDR3 consists of 14 residues. Per germline, CDR1 LNHDA and CDR2 SQIVND (reference sequence). The CDR3 region has the DNA TGTGCCAGTCGGGACAGGGCTAATATTTCACCCCTCCACTTT. Its translation is CASRDRANISPLHF. Variable domain in full (rest from reference TRBV19 and TRBJ1-6): DGGITQSPKYLFRKEGQNVTLSCEQNLNHDAMYWYRQDPGQGLRLIYYSQIVNDFQKGDIAEGYSVSREKKESFPLTVTSAQKNPTAFYLCASRDRANISPLHFGNGTRLTVT.

This clonotype has just a few counts. Mismatch with germline at one junction end may stem from a read error. The chain combines TRBV7-9 with TRBJ2-5, with D perhaps matching TRBD1 (6 bases). CDR1 is SEHNR and CDR2 is FQNEAQ in the germline V gene (reference sequence). This CDR3 has 13 amino acids. In DNA, the CDR3 is TGTGCCAGCAGCCCCTCAACTGGGGGCCCCCAGGACTTC. It yields the protein CASSPSTGGPQDF.

The V gene is TRBV7-9, the J gene TRBJ1-6; D is perhaps TRBD1 (6 bases). In germline, CDR1 is SEHNR, CDR2 FQNEAQ (reference sequence). V dropped 1 base and J dropped 8 bases, with 21 bases sitting between them. This CDR3 is built from 18 residues. Here the CDR3 reads CASSLDRWERTAYSPLHF. The CDR3 bases are TGTGCCAGCAGCTTAGACCGATGGGAGAGGACAGCCTATTCACCCCTCCACTTT.